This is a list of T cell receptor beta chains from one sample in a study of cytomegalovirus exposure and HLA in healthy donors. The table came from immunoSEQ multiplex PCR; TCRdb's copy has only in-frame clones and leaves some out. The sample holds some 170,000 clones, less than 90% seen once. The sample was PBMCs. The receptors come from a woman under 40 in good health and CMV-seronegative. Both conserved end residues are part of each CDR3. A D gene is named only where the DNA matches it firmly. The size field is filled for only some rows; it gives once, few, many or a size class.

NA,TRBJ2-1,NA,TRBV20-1,CSAGDNEQFF,TGCAGTGCGGGGGACAATGAGCAGTTCTTC
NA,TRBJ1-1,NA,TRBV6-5,CASSSGVRTEAFF,TGTGCCAGCAGTTCGGGGGTTCGCACTGAAGCTTTCTTT
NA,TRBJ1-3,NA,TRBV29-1,CSVESGRGNTIYF,TGCAGCGTTGAGTCTGGGCGGGGAAACACCATATATTTT
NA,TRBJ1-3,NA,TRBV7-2,CASSLVAGSGNTIYF,TGTGCCAGCAGCTTAGTAGCGGGATCTGGAAACACCATATATTTT
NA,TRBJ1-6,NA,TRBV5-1,CASSVDSRTNSPLHF,TGCGCCAGCAGCGTCGATAGCCGGACCAATTCACCCCTCCACTTT
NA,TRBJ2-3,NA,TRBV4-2,CASSQDLLTDTQYF,TGTGCCAGCAGCCAAGATCTGCTTACAGATACGCAGTATTTT
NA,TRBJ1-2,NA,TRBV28,CASSSPRGYTF,TGTGCCAGCAGTTCCCCTCGGGGCTACACCTTC
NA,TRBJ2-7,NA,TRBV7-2,CASSPQGGVSYEQYF,TGTGCCAGCAGCCCCCAGGGTGGGGTTTCCTACGAGCAGTACTTC
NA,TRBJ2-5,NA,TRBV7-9,CASSPVIGGETQYF,TGTGCCAGCAGCCCGGTGATTGGGGGAGAGACCCAGTACTTC
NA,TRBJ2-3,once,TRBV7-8,CASSLEGQRVADTQYF,TGTGCCAGCAGCTTAGAGGGTCAGCGGGTCGCAGATACGCAGTATTTT
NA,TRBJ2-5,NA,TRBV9,CASSVAGQETQYF,TGTGCCAGCAGCGTGGCAGGCCAAGAGACCCAGTACTTC
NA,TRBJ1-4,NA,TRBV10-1,CASSEAAGKRLNEKLFF,TGCGCCAGCAGTGAGGCGGCAGGGAAGAGGCTTAATGAAAAACTGTTTTTT
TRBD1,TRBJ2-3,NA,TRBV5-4,CASSLIQGAVPDTQYF,TGTGCCAGCAGCCTGATCCAGGGGGCAGTCCCAGATACGCAGTATTTT
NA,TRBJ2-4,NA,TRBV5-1,CASSAPKDRENIQYF,TGCGCCAGCAGCGCCCCCAAGGACAGAGAAAACATTCAGTACTTC
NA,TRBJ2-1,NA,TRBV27,CASSWTALGEQFF,TGTGCCAGCAGCTGGACAGCCCTCGGTGAGCAGTTCTTC
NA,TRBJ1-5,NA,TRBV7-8,CASSPENRYQPQHF,TGTGCCAGCAGCCCAGAAAACCGGTATCAGCCCCAGCATTTT
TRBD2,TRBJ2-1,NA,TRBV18,CASSPPPGLGHEQFF,TGTGCCAGCTCACCACCGCCGGGACTAGGTCATGAGCAGTTCTTC
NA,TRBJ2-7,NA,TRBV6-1,CASSEGEQYF,TGTGCCAGCAGTGAGGGCGAGCAGTACTTC
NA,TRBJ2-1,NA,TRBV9,CASSVANNEQFF,TGTGCCAGCAGCGTAGCAAACAATGAGCAGTTCTTC
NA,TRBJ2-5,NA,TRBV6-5,CASKATQETQYF,TGTGCCAGCAAGGCCACACAAGAGACCCAGTACTTC
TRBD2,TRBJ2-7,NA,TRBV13,CASSLRGRAIYEQYF,TGTGCCAGCAGCTTACGCGGGAGGGCCATCTACGAGCAGTACTTC
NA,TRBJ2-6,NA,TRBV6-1,CASTRRSGANVLTF,TGTGCCAGCACCCGGCGCTCTGGGGCCAACGTCCTGACTTTC
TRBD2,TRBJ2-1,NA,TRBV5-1,CASGGLAALSYNEQFF,TGCGCCAGCGGGGGACTAGCGGCCCTCTCCTACAATGAGCAGTTCTTC
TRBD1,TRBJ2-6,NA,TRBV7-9,CASSTTGSGANVLTF,TGTGCCAGCAGCACGACAGGGTCTGGGGCCAACGTCCTGACTTTC
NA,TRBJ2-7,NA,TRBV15,CATSKRWEGAFDEQYF,TGTGCCACCAGCAAGAGATGGGAGGGGGCGTTCGACGAGCAGTACTTC
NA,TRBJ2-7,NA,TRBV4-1,CASSQDILRPRAYEQYF,TGCGCCAGCAGCCAAGATATTCTCAGGCCCAGGGCGTACGAGCAGTACTTC
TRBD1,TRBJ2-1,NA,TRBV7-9,CASSFTGTEEQFF,TGTGCCAGCAGTTTCACCGGGACAGAAGAGCAGTTCTTC
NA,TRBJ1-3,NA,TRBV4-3,CASSQEGEGPGNTIYF,TGCGCCAGCAGCCAAGAAGGGGAGGGACCCGGAAACACCATATATTTT
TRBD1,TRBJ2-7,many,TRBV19,CASTPRQGAREQYF,TGTGCCAGTACCCCTCGGCAGGGGGCTCGAGAGCAGTACTTC
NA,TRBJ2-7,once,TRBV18,CASSPIQGSNEQYF,TGTGCCAGCTCACCGATACAGGGTAGCAACGAGCAGTACTTC
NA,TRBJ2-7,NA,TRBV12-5,CASGLVLQGLAYEQYF,TGTGCTAGTGGTTTGGTACTGCAGGGGTTGGCTTACGAGCAGTACTTC
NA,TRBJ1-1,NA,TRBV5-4,CASSLAPKNTEAFF,TGTGCCAGCAGCTTGGCCCCAAAGAACACTGAAGCTTTCTTT
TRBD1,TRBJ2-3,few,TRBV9,CASSVERRTGDTQYF,TGTGCCAGCAGCGTAGAGAGGCGGACAGGAGATACGCAGTATTTT
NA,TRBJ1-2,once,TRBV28,CASSLVGDPSNYGYTF,TGTGCCAGCAGTTTAGTGGGGGACCCAAGCAACTATGGCTACACCTTC
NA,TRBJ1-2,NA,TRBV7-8,CASSLDGFYGYTF,TGTGCCAGCAGCTTAGACGGGTTCTATGGCTACACCTTC
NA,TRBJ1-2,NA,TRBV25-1,CASSAYSPTARTAGYTF,TGTGCCAGCAGTGCCTATTCCCCGACAGCCCGGACTGCTGGCTACACCTTC
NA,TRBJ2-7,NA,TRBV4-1,CASSQDLRGSSYEQYF,TGCGCCAGCAGCCAAGATTTACGAGGGAGCTCCTACGAGCAGTACTTC
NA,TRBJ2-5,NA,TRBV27,CASSTADEETQYF,TGTGCCAGCAGTACCGCGGACGAGGAGACCCAGTACTTC
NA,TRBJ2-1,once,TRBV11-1,CASSTHRVEQFF,TGTGCCAGCAGCACCCACAGGGTTGAGCAGTTCTTC
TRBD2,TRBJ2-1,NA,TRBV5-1,CASSLGLAGIKEQFF,TGCGCCAGCAGCTTGGGACTAGCGGGAATTAAGGAGCAGTTCTTC
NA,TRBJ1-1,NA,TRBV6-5,CASSSPGLNTEAFF,TGTGCCAGCAGCTCGCCGGGGTTGAACACTGAAGCTTTCTTT
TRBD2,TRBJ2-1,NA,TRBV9,CASSAGGKSYNEQFF,TGTGCCAGCAGCGCGGGGGGGAAGTCCTACAATGAGCAGTTCTTC
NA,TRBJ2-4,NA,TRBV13,CATSNSSKNIQYF,TGTGCCACCTCTAACAGTTCCAAAAACATTCAGTACTTC
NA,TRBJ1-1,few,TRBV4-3,CASSQGQSRPEAFF,TGCGCCAGCAGCCAAGGGCAATCGCGCCCTGAAGCTTTCTTT
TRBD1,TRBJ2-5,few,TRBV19,CASSTPDRGLSTQYF,TGTGCCAGTAGTACCCCGGACAGGGGGCTGTCCACCCAGTACTTC
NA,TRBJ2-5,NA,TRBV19,CASAASTGLETQYF,TGTGCCAGCGCGGCCTCAACAGGGTTGGAGACCCAGTACTTC
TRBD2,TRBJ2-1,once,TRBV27,CASSPLGGAGRGRTEQFF,TGTGCCAGCAGCCCCTTAGGAGGGGCGGGGAGGGGCCGGACCGAGCAGTTCTTC
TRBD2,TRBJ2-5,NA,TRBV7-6,CASSLIFWAGGPRETQYF,TGTGCCAGCAGCTTAATTTTTTGGGCGGGAGGGCCTCGGGAGACCCAGTACTTC
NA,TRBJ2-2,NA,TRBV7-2,CASSLRGGTNTGELFF,TGTGCCAGCAGCTTACGGGGTGGGACAAACACCGGGGAGCTGTTTTTT
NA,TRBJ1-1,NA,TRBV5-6,CASSFRDAFMNTEAFF,TGTGCCAGCAGCTTCAGGGACGCTTTTATGAACACTGAAGCTTTCTTT
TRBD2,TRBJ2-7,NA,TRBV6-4,CASSEEGGSMYEQYF,TGTGCCAGCAGTGAGGAGGGAGGGTCCATGTACGAGCAGTACTTC
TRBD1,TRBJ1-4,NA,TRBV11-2,CASSFVQGDGVGKKLFF,TGTGCCAGCAGCTTTGTTCAGGGGGACGGGGTCGGAAAAAAACTGTTTTTT
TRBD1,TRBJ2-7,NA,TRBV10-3,CAIRTGDSYEQYF,TGTGCCATCAGGACAGGGGACTCCTACGAGCAGTACTTC
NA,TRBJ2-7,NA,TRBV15,CATSRDRLTLYEQYF,TGTGCCACCAGCAGAGATCGTTTAACTCTTTACGAGCAGTACTTC
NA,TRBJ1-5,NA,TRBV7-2,CASSHLGVGNQPQHF,TGTGCCAGCAGCCATTTGGGAGTGGGCAATCAGCCCCAGCATTTT
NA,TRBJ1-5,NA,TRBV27,CASSPRTIYQPQHF,TGTGCCAGCAGTCCCCGGACGATCTATCAGCCCCAGCATTTT
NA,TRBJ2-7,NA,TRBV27,CASSLGGSYEQYF,TGTGCCAGCAGTTTAGGGGGTTCCTACGAGCAGTACTTC
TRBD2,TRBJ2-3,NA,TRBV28,CASSLFRGGSTDTQYF,TGTGCCAGCAGTTTATTTCGGGGGGGAAGCACAGATACGCAGTATTTT
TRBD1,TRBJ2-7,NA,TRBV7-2,CASSSPDRGSYEQYF,TGTGCCAGCAGCTCACCGGACAGGGGGTCCTACGAGCAGTACTTC